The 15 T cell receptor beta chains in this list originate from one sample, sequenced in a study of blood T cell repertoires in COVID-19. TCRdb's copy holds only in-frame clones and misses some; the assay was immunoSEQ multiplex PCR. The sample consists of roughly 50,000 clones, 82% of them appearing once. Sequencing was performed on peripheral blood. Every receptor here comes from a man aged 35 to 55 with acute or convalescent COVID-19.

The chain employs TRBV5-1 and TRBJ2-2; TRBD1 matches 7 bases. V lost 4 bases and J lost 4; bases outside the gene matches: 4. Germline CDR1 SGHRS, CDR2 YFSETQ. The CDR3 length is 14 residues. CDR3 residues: CASSPQGITGELFF. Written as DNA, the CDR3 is TGCGCCAGCAGCCCACAGGGGATCACCGGGGAGCTGTTTTTT.

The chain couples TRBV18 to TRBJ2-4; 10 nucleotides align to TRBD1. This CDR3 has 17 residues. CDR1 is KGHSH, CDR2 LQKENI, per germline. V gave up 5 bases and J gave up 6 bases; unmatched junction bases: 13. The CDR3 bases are TGTGCCAGCTCATCTTTTTCTACCGGGACAGGGGTAAACATTCAGTACTTC. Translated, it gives CASSSFSTGTGVNIQYF.

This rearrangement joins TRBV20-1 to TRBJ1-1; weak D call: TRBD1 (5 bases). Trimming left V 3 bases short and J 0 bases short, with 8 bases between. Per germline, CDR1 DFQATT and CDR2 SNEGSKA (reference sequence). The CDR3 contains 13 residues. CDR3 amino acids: CSASKDMNTEAFF. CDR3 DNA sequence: TGCAGTGCTAGTAAGGACATGAACACTGAAGCTTTCTTT.

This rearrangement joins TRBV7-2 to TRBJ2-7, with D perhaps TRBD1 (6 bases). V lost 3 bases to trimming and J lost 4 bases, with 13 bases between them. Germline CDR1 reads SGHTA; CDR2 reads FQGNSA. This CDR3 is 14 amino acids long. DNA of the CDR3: TGTGCCAGCAGCTTTGACAGGACGTCGTACGAGCAGTACTTC. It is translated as CASSFDRTSYEQYF.

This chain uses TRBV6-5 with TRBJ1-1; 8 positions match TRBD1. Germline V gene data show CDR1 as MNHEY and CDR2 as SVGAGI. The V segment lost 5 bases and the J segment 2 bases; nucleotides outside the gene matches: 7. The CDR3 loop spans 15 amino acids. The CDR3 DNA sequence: TGTGCCAGCAGTCTCCAGGGGGCTTCAAACACTGAAGCTTTCTTT. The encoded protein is CASSLQGASNTEAFF.

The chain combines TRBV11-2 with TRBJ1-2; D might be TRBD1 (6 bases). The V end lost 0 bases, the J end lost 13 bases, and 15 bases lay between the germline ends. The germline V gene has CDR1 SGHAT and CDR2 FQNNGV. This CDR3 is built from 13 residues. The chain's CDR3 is CASSLDWDKSGTF. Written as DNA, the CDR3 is TGTGCCAGCAGCTTAGATTGGGACAAATCAGGCACCTTC.

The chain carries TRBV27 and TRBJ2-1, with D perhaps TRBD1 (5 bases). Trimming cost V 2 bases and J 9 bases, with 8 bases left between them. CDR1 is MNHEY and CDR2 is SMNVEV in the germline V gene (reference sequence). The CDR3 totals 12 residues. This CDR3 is CASSLGAGEQFF. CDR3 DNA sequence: TGTGCCAGCAGTTTAGGGGCCGGTGAGCAGTTCTTC.

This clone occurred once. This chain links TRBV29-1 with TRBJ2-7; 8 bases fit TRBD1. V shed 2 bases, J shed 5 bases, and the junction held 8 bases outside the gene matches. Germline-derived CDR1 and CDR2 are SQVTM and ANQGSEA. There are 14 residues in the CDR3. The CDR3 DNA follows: TGCAGCGTTGAAACGTATGACAGGGGAAACGAGCAGTACTTC. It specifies CSVETYDRGNEQYF.

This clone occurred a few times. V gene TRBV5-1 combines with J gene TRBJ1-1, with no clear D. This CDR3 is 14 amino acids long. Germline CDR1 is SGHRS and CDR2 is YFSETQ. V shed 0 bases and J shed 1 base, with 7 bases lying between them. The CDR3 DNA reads TGCGCCAGCAGCTTGGACAGTCAGAACACTGAAGCTTTCTTT. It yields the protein CASSLDSQNTEAFF. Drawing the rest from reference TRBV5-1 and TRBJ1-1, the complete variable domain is KAGVTQTPRYLIKTRGQQVTLSCSPISGHRSVSWYQQTPGQGLQFLFEYFSETQRNKGNFPGRFSGRQFSNSRSEMNVSTLELGDSALYLCASSLDSQNTEAFFGQGTRLTVV.

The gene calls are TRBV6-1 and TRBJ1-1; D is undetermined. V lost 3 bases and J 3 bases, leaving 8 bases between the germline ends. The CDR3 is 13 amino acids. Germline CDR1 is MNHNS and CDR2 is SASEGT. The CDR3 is CASSEYRDTEAFF. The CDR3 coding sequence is TGTGCCAGCAGTGAGTATCGAGACACTGAAGCTTTCTTT.

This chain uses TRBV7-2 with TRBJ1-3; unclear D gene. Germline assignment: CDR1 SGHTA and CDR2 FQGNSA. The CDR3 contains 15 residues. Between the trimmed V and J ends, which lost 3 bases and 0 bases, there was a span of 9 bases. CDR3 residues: CASSFNSFSGNTIYF. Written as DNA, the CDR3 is TGTGCCAGCAGCTTCAACAGTTTCTCTGGAAACACCATATATTTT. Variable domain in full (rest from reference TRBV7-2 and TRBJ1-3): GAGVSQSPSNKVTEKGKDVELRCDPISGHTALYWYRQSLGQGLEFLIYFQGNSAPDKSGLPSDRFSAERTGGSVSTLTIQRTQQEDSAVYLCASSFNSFSGNTIYFGEGSWLTVV.

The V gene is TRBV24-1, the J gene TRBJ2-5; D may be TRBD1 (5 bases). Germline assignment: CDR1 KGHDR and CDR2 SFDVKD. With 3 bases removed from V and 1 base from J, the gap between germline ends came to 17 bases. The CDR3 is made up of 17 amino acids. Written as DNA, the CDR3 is TGTGCCACCAGTGATCCAAAGACAGCCGCGGCCCAAGAGACCCAGTACTTC. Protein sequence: CATSDPKTAAAQETQYF.

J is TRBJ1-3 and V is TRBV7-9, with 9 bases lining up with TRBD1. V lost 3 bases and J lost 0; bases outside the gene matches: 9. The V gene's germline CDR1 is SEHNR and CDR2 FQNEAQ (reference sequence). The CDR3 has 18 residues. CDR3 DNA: TGTGCCAGCAGCTTCGGCTCCGGGACAGGGTCCTCTGGAAACACCATATATTTT. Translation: CASSFGSGTGSSGNTIYF.

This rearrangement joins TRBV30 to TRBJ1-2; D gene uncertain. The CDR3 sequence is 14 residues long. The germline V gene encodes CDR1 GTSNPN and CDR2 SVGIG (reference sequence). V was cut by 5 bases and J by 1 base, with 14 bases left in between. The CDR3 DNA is TGTGCCTGGCTTCTCTCCGGGATTAACTATGGCTACACCTTC. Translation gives CAWLLSGINYGYTF.

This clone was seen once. The CDR3 loop reads CASSSRDSNSPLHF. In DNA, the CDR3 is TGTGCCAGCAGTTCACGGGACAGTAATTCACCCCTCCACTTT. This rearrangement joins TRBV28 to TRBJ1-6, with TRBD1 matching 7 bases. Trimming removed 4 bases from V and 6 bases from J; junction bases left unmatched: 3. This CDR3 spans 14 amino acids. The V gene's germline CDR1 is MDHEN and CDR2 SYDVKM.